This T cell receptor beta chain was identified in a study of blood T cell repertoires in COVID-19. Study-wide background: Spain, Italy and the United States supplied samples that represented acute and convalescent COVID-19. T cells, B-cell-depleted T cells, or PBMCs supplied cDNA or gDNA.

As handled by the study authors: Amplification of reference gene primers was used by the study to estimate nucleated cell counts. Sequencing used immunoSEQ multiplex PCR; TCRdb keeps in-frame clones, though not all of them. The DNA was the basis for D and trimming; V, J and clone size are from that table. The sample includes around 58,000 clones, 70% to 90% of them seen just once. CDR1 and CDR2 from the germline V gene are SEHNR and FQNEAQ (reference sequence). CDR3 length equals 14 residues. The J segment lost 2 bases and the V segment lost 6 bases, leaving 5 bases of the junction unmatched. Source material: peripheral blood. The chain couples TRBV7-9 to TRBJ2-3; 7 nucleotides match TRBD1. The receptor was isolated from a human donor in a cohort sampled during active COVID-19. The CDR3 region is CASRETGLTDTQYF. The DNA of the CDR3 is TGTGCCAGCAGGGAGACAGGGCTCACAGATACGCAGTATTTT. Based on the CDR3 plus reference TRBV7-9 and TRBJ2-3, the full variable domain is DTGVSQNPRHKITKRGQNVTFRCDPISEHNRLYWYRQTLGQGPEFLTYFQNEAQLEKSRLLSDRFSAERPKGSFSTLEIQRTEQGDSAMYLCASRETGLTDTQYFGPGTRLTVL.